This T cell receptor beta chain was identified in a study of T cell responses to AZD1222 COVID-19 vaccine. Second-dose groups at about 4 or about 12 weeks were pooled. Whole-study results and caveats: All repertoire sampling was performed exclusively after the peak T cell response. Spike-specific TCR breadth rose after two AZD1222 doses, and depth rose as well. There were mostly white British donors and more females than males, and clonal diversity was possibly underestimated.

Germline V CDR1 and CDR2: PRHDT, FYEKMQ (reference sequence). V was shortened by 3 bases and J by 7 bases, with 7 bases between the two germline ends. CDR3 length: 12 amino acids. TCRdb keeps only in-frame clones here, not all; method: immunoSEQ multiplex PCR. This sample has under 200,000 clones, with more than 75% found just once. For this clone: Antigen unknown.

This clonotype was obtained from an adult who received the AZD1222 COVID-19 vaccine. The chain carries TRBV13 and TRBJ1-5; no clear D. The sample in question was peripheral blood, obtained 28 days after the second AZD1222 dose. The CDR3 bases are TGTGCCAGCAGCTTCCACGGCCAGCCCCAGCATTTT. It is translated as CASSFHGQPQHF.